This T cell receptor (beta chain) was profiled in a study of cytomegalovirus exposure and HLA in healthy donors. The PCR was carried out with 60 Vbeta primers and 13 Jbeta primers. Produced via immunoSEQ multiplex PCR; TCRdb's table is partial and in-frame only. Found here are some 200,000 clones, around 86% of them singletons; the top ten hold around 1.6%. CDR1 SGHRS and CDR2 YFSETQ come from the germline V gene. Between the trimmed V and J ends, which lost 6 bases and 2 bases, there was a span of 15 bases. This CDR3 has 15 residues. The chain couples TRBV5-1 to TRBJ1-3; D may be TRBD1 (5 bases). The sequence was obtained from a man aged 50-60 years in good health and CMV-seronegative. Source material: PBMCs. The CDR3, as DNA: TGCGCCAGCACCTTCCAGGGACTGGCTGGAAACACCATATATTTT. Its translation: CASTFQGLAGNTIYF.